Listed below are T cell receptor beta chains from one sample, sequenced in a study of T cells expressing NK-cell markers. Following a re-call of the 5' RACE reads, TCRdb has one entry per CDR3 protein and lacks DNA. There are approximately 150,000 distinct CDR3 sequences in the sample, with 12% held by the top ten. The specimen was blood T cells: a sorted CD56 or NKG2C T cell subset, CD4+ or CD8+ T cells, or bulk PBMC T cells (not recorded which). These receptor sequences come from a man aged 18 to 30 in good health. The CDR3 runs from the conserved cysteine through the conserved F or W.

J gene	CDR3 length	V gene	CDR3 protein
TRBJ2-7	15	TRBV7-8	CASSLVRGGIYEQYF
TRBJ2-2	14	TRBV6-4	CASKPGQGAGELFF
TRBJ2-1	15	TRBV12-3/TRBV12-4	CASSLLAGDKNEQFF
TRBJ2-4	13	TRBV5-6	CASSLRGKNIQYF
TRBJ1-5	14	TRBV27	CASSVTGESQPQHF
TRBJ2-4	14	TRBV11-2	CASSVLAGVNIQYF
TRBJ2-2	11	TRBV4-1	CATGNTGELFF
TRBJ1-1	15	TRBV20-1	CSASDLTGEATEAFF
TRBJ2-5	15	TRBV11-2	CASSQGTASLETQYF
TRBJ2-3	15	TRBV27	CASSSKTASTDTQYF
TRBJ2-1	16	TRBV27	CASSLMGAEWPNEQFF
TRBJ2-7	15	TRBV27	CASSFGQGGSYEQYF
TRBJ2-3	14	TRBV25-1	CASSTFRGQDTQYF
TRBJ2-7	14	TRBV9	CASSVGSVTYEQYF
TRBJ1-1	13	TRBV10-3	CATAEGDGTEAFF
TRBJ2-5	14	TRBV12-3/TRBV12-4	CASRLRGRQETQYF
TRBJ1-4	15	TRBV12-3/TRBV12-4	CASRPNGATGEKLFF
TRBJ2-1	17	TRBV5-1	CASSLFYEGSSYNEQFF
TRBJ2-1	11	TRBV5-1	CASSLAAQQFF
TRBJ2-7	19	TRBV4-3	CASSHAPGTGGKIPYEQYF